The source of this TCR beta chain is a study of molecular identifiers for immune sequencing clone quantification. Study-level information: Five portions were made in replicates from RNA of around 20,000 or 100,000 naive CD8 cells, and four underwent sequencing.

This clonotype showed up just a few times. The antigen is undetermined. TCRdb re-derived calls from the PCR reads in MiXCR, one entry per CDR3 protein. The sample includes under 600,000 distinct CDR3 sequences, about 21% of them seen just once. Study conclusions and caveats: Amid around 980,000 naive cells, spiked Jurkat TCR RNA from one cell was reportedly still detectable. Clones with over 20 RNA copies captured over 98% of effector molecules but under 1% of naive ones. Highly expanded clones may be undercounted when identical TCR molecules share barcodes.

The CDR3 runs to 13 residues. The V and J ends lost 4 bases and 11 bases, in that order; junction bases with no gene match: 9. Germline CDR1 PRHDT, CDR2 FYEKMQ (reference sequence). The clonotype was recovered from a human donor in good health. Some libraries in this study had Jurkat cell RNA spiked in. The chain has TRBV13 and TRBJ1-1; 8 bases line up with TRBD1. The sequencing sample was made of naive CD8+ T cells from blood, with Jurkat cell RNA spiked in. The subset here: FACS-sorted CD8+CD4-CCR7+CD45RA+ naive T cells. The CDR3 spells CASSSPGQVDAFF. The CDR3, as DNA: TGTGCCAGCAGCTCGCCGGGACAGGTTGATGCTTTCTTT.